The 20 T cell receptor beta chains below all came from one sample that was sequenced in a study of blood T cells in healthy people across ages. Through a sample-barcoded 5' primer and a J-beta primer mix, a second PCR was run for roughly 6 to 11 cycles. Using its own MiXCR run on the 5' RACE reads, TCRdb lists one record per CDR3 protein. The table includes about 800,000 distinct CDR3 sequences, roughly 64% detected once. The sample was blood. These receptors were collected from a man aged 30 to 39 in good health.

The chain has TRBV14 and TRBJ2-1; TRBD1 matches 9 bases. Looked up from germline, CDR1 is SGHDN and CDR2 is FVKESK. Trimming took 6 bases from V and 14 from J; bases not matched to a gene: 11. There are 13 residues in the CDR3. In DNA form, the CDR3 reads TGTGCCAGCAGGTGGACAGGGGATTATAGGGAGTTCTTC. Translated, it gives CASRWTGDYREFF.

The V call is TRBV7-2, the J call TRBJ2-7; perhaps TRBD1 as D (6 bases). Germline CDR1 is SGHTA and CDR2 is FQGNSA. The CDR3 is 14 amino acids. V dropped 7 bases and J dropped 3 bases, with 16 bases sitting between them. DNA of the CDR3: TGTGCCAGCACCCTACAGGGTGGGGACTACGAGCAGTACTTC. Its protein product is CASTLQGGDYEQYF.

This clonotype was detected once. A read error may explain this, as a much larger clone is one base away. This sequence joins TRBV7-9 and TRBJ2-5; TRBD2 is a possible D gene (5 bases). V lost 1 base and J 11 bases, leaving 23 bases between the germline ends. In germline, CDR1 is SEHNR, CDR2 FQNEAQ (reference sequence). The CDR3 covers 16 residues. CDR3 residues: CASSLGSPAVNNEQYF. In nucleotides, the CDR3 is TGTGCCAGCAGCTTAGGTTCTCCAGCGGTAAACAATGAGCAGTACTTC.

This chain uses TRBV6-1 with TRBJ2-3; D is possibly TRBD1 or TRBD2 (5 bases each). The germline V gene encodes CDR1 MNHNS and CDR2 SASEGT. The V end lost 7 bases, the J end lost 3 bases, and 8 bases lay between the germline ends. This CDR3 spans 12 amino acids. CDR3 DNA: TGTGCCAGCACTGAGGGGACAGATACGCAGTATTTT. Translating it yields CASTEGTDTQYF.

V usage is TRBV20-1 and J usage is TRBJ2-7; 10 bases agree with TRBD1. Germline CDR1 reads DFQATT; CDR2 reads SNEGSKA (reference sequence). V was pared by 3 bases and J by 3 bases, with 8 bases of the junction left unmatched. This CDR3 comprises 15 residues. CDR3 DNA: TGCAGTGCTAGTCCCCTGGGGACAGGGGACTACGAGCAGTACTTC. Encoded protein: CSASPLGTGDYEQYF.

This clonotype has just one count. V gene TRBV29-1 combines with J gene TRBJ2-5; 10 bases are shared with TRBD2. Germline assignment: CDR1 SQVTM and CDR2 ANQGSEA. CDR3 length: 13 residues. The J segment lost 4 bases and the V segment lost 6 bases, leaving 5 bases of the junction unmatched. Written as DNA, the CDR3 is TGCAGCGTAAGCGGGGGGGCTGTAGAGACCCAGTACTTC. Its translation: CSVSGGAVETQYF.

This clonotype has just one count. This chain links TRBV7-2 with TRBJ2-3, with 8 positions matching TRBD2. Germline CDR1 and CDR2: SGHTA and FQGNSA. The ends lost 1 base at V and 1 base at J; junction bases unmatched: 10. The CDR3 runs to 18 residues. CDR3 sequence: CASSLVRSSGGGTDTQYF. The CDR3 region has the DNA TGTGCCAGCAGCTTAGTTCGGTCGAGCGGGGGAGGCACAGATACGCAGTATTTT. Variable domain in full (rest from reference TRBV7-2 and TRBJ2-3): GAGVSQSPSNKVTEKGKDVELRCDPISGHTALYWYRQSLGQGLEFLIYFQGNSAPDKSGLPSDRFSAERTGGSVSTLTIQRTQQEDSAVYLCASSLVRSSGGGTDTQYFGPGTRLTVL.

The chain links TRBV3-1 to TRBJ2-5; maybe TRBD2 (6 bases). V dropped 4 bases and J dropped 5 bases, with 20 bases sitting between them. CDR1 and CDR2 from the germline V gene are LGHDT and YNNKEL (reference sequence). The CDR3 totals 16 residues. CDR3 DNA sequence: TGTGCCAGCAGCCGGGCAGCCGGGACTTCGGAGGAGACCCAGTACTTC. This sequence encodes CASSRAAGTSEETQYF.

V usage is TRBV15 and J usage is TRBJ1-2; no clear D. Germline V lookup: CDR1 LNHNV, CDR2 YYDKDF (reference sequence). The CDR3 spans 13 residues. Trimming cost V 0 bases and J 8 bases, with 10 bases left between them. As DNA, the CDR3 is TGTGCCACCAGCAGAGATGGAGCACGGGGCTACACCTTC. This gives the protein CATSRDGARGYTF.

This chain uses TRBV11-2 with TRBJ2-3, with 8 positions matching TRBD2. Per germline, CDR1 SGHAT and CDR2 FQNNGV. This CDR3 is built from 16 residues. V trimming: 5 bases; J trimming: 3 bases; junction bases outside the gene matches: 10. The CDR3 reads CASSASDRGGTDTQYF. The CDR3 region has the DNA TGTGCCAGCAGCGCCTCAGATCGGGGGGGGACAGATACGCAGTATTTT.

The rearrangement joins TRBV5-1 to TRBJ2-1; D not certain. The CDR3 covers 12 residues. Between the trimmed V and J ends, which lost 3 bases and 10 bases, there was a span of 11 bases. In germline, CDR1 is SGHRS, CDR2 YFSETQ. The CDR3 reads CASSSRQHEQFF. For the CDR3, the DNA is TGCGCCAGCAGCTCTCGGCAGCACGAGCAGTTCTTC. The full variable domain, with the rest looked up from reference TRBV5-1 and TRBJ2-1, is KAGVTQTPRYLIKTRGQQVTLSCSPISGHRSVSWYQQTPGQGLQFLFEYFSETQRNKGNFPGRFSGRQFSNSRSEMNVSTLELGDSALYLCASSSRQHEQFFGPGTRLTVL.

This clonotype was found a few times. This chain links TRBV7-9 with TRBJ1-6; the D gene is possibly TRBD1 (6 bases). Germline V lookup: CDR1 SEHNR, CDR2 FQNEAQ (reference sequence). Trimming stripped 2 bases from V and 4 bases from J, with 9 bases between. The CDR3 length is 15 residues. The CDR3 DNA sequence: TGTGCCAGCAGCTTAAGGGGGACTTATAATTCACCCCTCCACTTT. It is translated as CASSLRGTYNSPLHF. The full variable domain, its missing parts supplied by reference TRBV7-9 and TRBJ1-6, is DTGVSQNPRHKITKRGQNVTFRCDPISEHNRLYWYRQTLGQGPEFLTYFQNEAQLEKSRLLSDRFSAERPKGSFSTLEIQRTEQGDSAMYLCASSLRGTYNSPLHFGNGTRLTVT.

This chain's CDR3 is CASPSGRVNYGYTF. The CDR3 coding sequence is TGTGCCAGCCCCAGTGGGAGAGTTAACTATGGCTACACCTTC. The chain carries TRBV21-1 and TRBJ1-2. TRBV21-1 is given as a pseudogene. This CDR3 is built from 14 residues.

Only one count was recorded for this clonotype. The rearrangement uses TRBV4-1 and TRBJ2-5; TRBD2 matches 12 bases. This CDR3 is 15 amino acids long. Germline trimming cut 2 bases from V and 11 bases from J; bases unmatched to any gene: 9. Germline V lookup: CDR1 MGHRA, CDR2 YSYEKL. The CDR3 sequence: CASSQRTSGNNEQYF. In DNA form, the CDR3 reads TGCGCCAGCAGCCAAAGGACTAGCGGGAACAATGAGCAGTACTTC.

The chain joins TRBV29-1 to TRBJ2-6; TRBD1 aligns across 9 bases. With V trimmed by 5 bases and J by 2 bases, 7 bases remained unmatched. The CDR3 consists of 16 residues. Germline loops: CDR1 SQVTM, CDR2 ANQGSEA. The CDR3 region has the DNA TGCAGCGTTTCTCCGGGACAGGGACCTGGGGCCAACGTCCTGACTTTC. Protein: CSVSPGQGPGANVLTF.

This clonotype occurred a few times. V usage is TRBV7-8 and J usage is TRBJ1-2; D unclear. V shed 4 bases and J shed 8 bases, with 20 bases lying between them. Germline loops: CDR1 SGHVS, CDR2 FQNEAQ. The CDR3 covers 15 residues. CDR3 sequence: CASSSRGQYPRGYTF. The CDR3 bases are TGTGCCAGCAGCTCGCGCGGGCAGTACCCCCGAGGCTACACCTTC.

To note about this clonotype: One end of the junction does not line up with germline, which may come from a read error. The CDR3 here is CASSLVVRDSEVFF. CDR3 bases: TGTGCCAGCAGCTTAGTAGTCCGGGATTCTGAAGTTTTCTTT. The chain joins TRBV7-2 to TRBJ1-1; no reliable D call. The CDR3 runs to 14 residues. Germline CDR1 and CDR2: SGHTA and FQGNSA.

V usage is TRBV5-1 and J usage is TRBJ1-2, with TRBD1 identical over 9 bases. CDR3 length: 16 residues. Germline loops: CDR1 SGHRS, CDR2 YFSETQ. V lost 4 bases and J lost 0; bases outside the gene matches: 7. The CDR3 DNA reads as TGCGCCAGCAGCCTCGGACAGGGGATGGCTAACTATGGCTACACCTTC. This encodes CASSLGQGMANYGYTF.

The CDR3 DNA is TGTGCCAGCAGTTACCGACGACAGCCCCTCGATACGCAGTATTTT. It translates to CASSYRRQPLDTQYF. The rearrangement links TRBV6-5 to TRBJ2-3, with a weak D call TRBD1 (5 bases). V was trimmed by 2 bases and J by 6 bases, leaving 15 bases between them. Germline loops: CDR1 MNHEY, CDR2 SVGAGI. The CDR3 is 15 residues long.

This clonotype was observed a few times. This chain's CDR3 is CASSLVGGGAGIQYF. The CDR3 DNA reads as TGTGCCAGCAGCTTAGTTGGCGGGGGGGCGGGCATTCAGTACTTC. The chain is built from TRBV7-2 and TRBJ2-4, with 9 bases lining up with TRBD2. The length of the CDR3 is 15 residues. V lost 1 base to trimming and J lost 9 bases; unmatched junction nucleotides: 7. Germline-derived CDR1 and CDR2 are SGHTA and FQGNSA.